This T cell receptor beta chain was sequenced in a study of regulatory T cells in long-lasting Graves disease. There are many counts of this clonotype. Its target is unknown. Time point specified: newly diagnosed GD, antithyroid drugs for less than 3 months. Researchers made the TCR library from RNA that was extracted from PBMCs. Overall study findings and caveats: Sharing of public clonotypes was greater in persistent patients (over 2,500) than in new patients (966).

HTBI primers from iRepertoire and Arm-PCR of CDR3 regions yielded the TCR beta libraries. MiXCR, applied by TCRdb to the multiplex PCR reads, yields one record per CDR3 protein. This table has roughly 350,000 distinct CDR3 sequences, around 15% appearing once. The CDR3 sequence is 13 residues long. Trimming pared 4 bases from V and 8 bases from J, leaving 10 bases between. CDR1 SGHDT and CDR2 YYEEEE come from the germline V gene. These data were also filed under a second study, of T cells in Graves' hyperthyroidism and ophthalmopathy. This second study notes: Among thyroid clonotypes expanded above 0.001, most also appeared in blood.

The sample here was peripheral blood mononuclear cells (PBMCs), taken at new diagnosis, from a patient treated with antithyroid drugs. The clonotype originates from a woman in her late teens or twenties with Graves disease. The chain recombines TRBV5-6 with TRBJ1-6, with D unresolved. CDR3 region: CASSAMGDSPLHF. The CDR3 region has the DNA TGTGCCAGCAGCGCGATGGGCGATTCACCCCTCCACTTT.